This entry is about one TCR beta chain. Its target is not known. In the PCR, 60 Vbeta and 13 Jbeta primers were used. The method was immunoSEQ multiplex PCR; TCRdb's version includes in-frame clones alone and lacks a portion of them. This sample has around 140,000 clones, with more than 75% found just once. These data originate in a study of cytomegalovirus exposure and HLA in healthy donors. Study-level results: Productive rates of about 87% or about 30% were seen for most TCR beta V segments in an earlier analysis. In a later analysis, specific HLA alleles were associated with over 15,000 TCR beta sequences at a 0.05 false discovery rate. Highly shared variants forming one cluster were likely a sequencing artifact.

Germline lookup yields CDR1 GTSNPN and CDR2 SVGIG (reference sequence). The CDR3 covers 13 residues. V lost 7 bases, J lost 5 bases, and 17 bases lay in between. Source material: PBMCs. This receptor was taken from a male donor in good health and CMV-seronegative. J is TRBJ1-1 and V is TRBV30, with D perhaps matching TRBD1 (6 bases). The chain's CDR3 is CASKGGAGTEAFF. The CDR3 DNA reads TGTGCCTCGAAGGGGGGGGCAGGGACTGAAGCTTTCTTT.